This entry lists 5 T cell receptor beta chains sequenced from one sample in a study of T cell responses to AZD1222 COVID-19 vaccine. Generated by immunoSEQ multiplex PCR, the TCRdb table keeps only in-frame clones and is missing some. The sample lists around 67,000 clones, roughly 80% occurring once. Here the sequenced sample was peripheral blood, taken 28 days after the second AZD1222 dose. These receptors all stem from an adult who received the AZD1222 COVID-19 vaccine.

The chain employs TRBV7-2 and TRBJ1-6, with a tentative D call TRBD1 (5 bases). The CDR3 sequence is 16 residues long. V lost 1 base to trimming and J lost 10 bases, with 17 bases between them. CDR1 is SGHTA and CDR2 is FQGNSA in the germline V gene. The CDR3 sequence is CASSLVRPTGGSPLHF. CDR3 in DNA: TGTGCCAGCAGCTTAGTTCGGCCGACCGGGGGATCACCCCTCCACTTT.

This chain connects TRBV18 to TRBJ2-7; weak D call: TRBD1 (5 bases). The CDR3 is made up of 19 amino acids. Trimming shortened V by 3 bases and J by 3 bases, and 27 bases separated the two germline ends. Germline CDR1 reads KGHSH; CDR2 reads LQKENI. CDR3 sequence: CASSPAIGSQQKGLYEQYF. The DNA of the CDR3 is TGTGCCAGCTCACCGGCGATCGGGTCACAACAGAAGGGGCTCTACGAGCAGTACTTC.

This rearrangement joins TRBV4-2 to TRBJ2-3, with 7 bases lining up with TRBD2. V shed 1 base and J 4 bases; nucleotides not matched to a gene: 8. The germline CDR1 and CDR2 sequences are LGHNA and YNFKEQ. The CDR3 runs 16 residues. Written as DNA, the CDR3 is TGTGCCAGCAGCCAAGGCCCCACTAGCGTGGCAGATACGCAGTATTTT. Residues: CASSQGPTSVADTQYF.

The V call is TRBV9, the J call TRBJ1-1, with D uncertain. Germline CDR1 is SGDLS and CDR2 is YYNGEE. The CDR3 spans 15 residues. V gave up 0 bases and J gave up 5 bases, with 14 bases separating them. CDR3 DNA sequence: TGTGCCAGCAGCGTAGGGTCAGATTTGAGGACTGAAGCTTTCTTT. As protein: CASSVGSDLRTEAFF.

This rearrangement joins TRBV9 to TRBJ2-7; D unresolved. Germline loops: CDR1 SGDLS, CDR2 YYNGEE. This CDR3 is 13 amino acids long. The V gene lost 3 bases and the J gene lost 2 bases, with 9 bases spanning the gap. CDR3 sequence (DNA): TGTGCCAGCAGCGGGACCTCAGCCTACGAGCAGTACTTC. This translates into CASSGTSAYEQYF.